The present TCR beta chain was sequenced within a study of T cell repertoires in cytomegalovirus infection. The study's findings and limits: In two of eight donors, the top clonotype was HLA-C-restricted CMV-specific. Cumulative frequency of public TCR beta families picked out carriers of CMV plus the relevant HLA.

A word on this clonotype: Antigen specificity is unknown. One end of the junction varies from germline; a read error may be responsible.

TCRdb redid the calling of the reads with MiXCR, one entry per CDR3 protein. The table shows about 450,000 distinct CDR3 sequences, with 31% occurring only once. The CDR3 is 15 amino acids. CDR1 LNHNV and CDR2 YYDKDF come from the germline V gene (reference sequence). Sequencing was done on a sample of PBMCs. J is TRBJ2-7 and V is TRBV15, with D possibly matching TRBD2 (6 bases). This clonotype was sampled from a human donor in good health (CMV status not recorded). Some clones in this sample may be carry-over from other donors' samples. This chain's CDR3 is CATSRDRDFSYGQYF. CDR3 nucleotides: TGTGCCACCAGCAGGGACCGGGACTTCTCCTACGGGCAGTACTTC.